The source of this T cell receptor (beta chain) is a study of cytomegalovirus exposure and HLA in healthy donors. The study's findings and limits: CMV serostatus was the only recorded immune exposure for donors. Later on, a genetic analysis was performed. It linked a missense variant in DCLRE1C with V- and J-gene trimming of TCR beta. Relative to the roughly 690-donor mean, N-insertions were reportedly fewer in an Asian-associated ancestry cluster in a later analysis.

The PCR had 60 Vbeta and 13 Jbeta primers. Sequenced by immunoSEQ multiplex PCR; TCRdb stores in-frame clones only, minus some. The sample carries fewer than 100,000 clones, 78% recorded once. Regarding this clone: Its matching antigen is unknown.

Trimming removed 4 bases at V and 1 base at J, with 7 bases between. Germline V gene sequence: CDR1 MNHNS, CDR2 SASEGT. The CDR3 runs to 13 residues. Donors had nominal health at sampling but likely had unrecorded immune exposures. This chain uses TRBV6-1 with TRBJ2-5; the D gene is possibly TRBD1 (6 bases). The TCR comes from a male donor in good health and CMV-seropositive. Sequencing input: PBMCs. CDR3 DNA: TGTGCCAGCAGTGTGACAGGCCAAGAGACCCAGTACTTC. Its translation is CASSVTGQETQYF.